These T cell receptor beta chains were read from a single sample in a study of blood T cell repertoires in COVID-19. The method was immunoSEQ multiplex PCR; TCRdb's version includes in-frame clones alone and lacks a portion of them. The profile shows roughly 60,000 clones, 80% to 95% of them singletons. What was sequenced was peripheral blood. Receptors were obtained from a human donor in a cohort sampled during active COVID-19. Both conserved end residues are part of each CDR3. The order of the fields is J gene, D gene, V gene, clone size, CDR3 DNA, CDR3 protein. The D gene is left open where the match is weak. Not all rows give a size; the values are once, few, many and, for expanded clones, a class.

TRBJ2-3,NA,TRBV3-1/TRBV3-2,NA,TGTGCCAGCATGGGGGGGGGCCGTACAGATACGCAGTATTTT,CASMGGGRTDTQYF
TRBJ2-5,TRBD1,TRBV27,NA,TGTGCCAGCTTACGGACAGGGGAAGAGACCCAGTACTTC,CASLRTGEETQYF
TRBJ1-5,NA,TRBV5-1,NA,TGCGCCAGCAGCCCTGAGTCGGGTATCAATCAGCCCCAGCATTTT,CASSPESGINQPQHF
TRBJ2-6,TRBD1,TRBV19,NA,TGTGCCAGTAGTAACTACGGACAGGTGGTCCGCTCTGGGGCCAACGTCCTGACTTTC,CASSNYGQVVRSGANVLTF
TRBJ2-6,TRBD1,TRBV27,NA,TGTGCCAGCAGTTTCCGGGACAGGGGACACTCTGGGGCCAACGTCCTGACTTTC,CASSFRDRGHSGANVLTF
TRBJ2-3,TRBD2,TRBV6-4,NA,TGTGCCAGCAGTGAGCGGGGGGGCACAGATACGCAGTATTTT,CASSERGGTDTQYF
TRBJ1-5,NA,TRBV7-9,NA,TGTGCCAGCAGCTTAGGTGGTCTTGGACTGGGTGGCAATCAGCCCCAGCATTTT,CASSLGGLGLGGNQPQHF
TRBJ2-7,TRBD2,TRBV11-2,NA,TGTGCCAGCAGCTCGCTGACTAGCGGGCTATCCTACGAGCAGTACTTC,CASSSLTSGLSYEQYF
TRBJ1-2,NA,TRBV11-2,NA,TGTGCCAGCAGCCCGGGAGGGAGCCGTGGCTACACCTTC,CASSPGGSRGYTF
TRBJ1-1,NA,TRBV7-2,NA,TGTGCCAGCAGCATGGGGGCAGGCCAAGGGGGCACTGAAGCTTTCTTT,CASSMGAGQGGTEAFF
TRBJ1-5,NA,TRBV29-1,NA,TGCAGCGTTCAGGGAGGGGATAGCAATCAGCCCCAGCATTTT,CSVQGGDSNQPQHF
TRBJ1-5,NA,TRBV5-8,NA,TGTGCCAGCAGCGTACAGGGTCGAGGCAATCAGCCCCAGCATTTT,CASSVQGRGNQPQHF
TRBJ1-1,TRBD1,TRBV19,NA,TGTGCCAGTAGTATGGGAGACAGGGTCTACGCTGAAGCTTTCTTT,CASSMGDRVYAEAFF
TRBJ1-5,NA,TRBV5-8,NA,TGTGCCAGCAGCTTGTGGGGGCCCAATCAGCCCCAGCATTTT,CASSLWGPNQPQHF
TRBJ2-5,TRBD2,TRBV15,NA,TGTGCCACCAGCAGATCAAGCCAACTAGCGGGGTTACAAGAGACCCAGTACTTC,CATSRSSQLAGLQETQYF
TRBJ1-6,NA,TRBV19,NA,TGTGCCACCGACTGCGGGGGATATAATTCACCCCTCCACTTT,CATDCGGYNSPLHF
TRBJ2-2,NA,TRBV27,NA,TGTGCCAGCAGTGGGGGGTCGGAGCGGTTCACCGGGGAGCTGTTTTTT,CASSGGSERFTGELFF
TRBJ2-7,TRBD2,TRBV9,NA,TGTGCCAGCAGCGTAGGCGGGGGGCCCTACGAGCAGTACTTC,CASSVGGGPYEQYF
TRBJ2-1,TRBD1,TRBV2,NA,TGTGCCAGCAGGCGCGACAGGGGGAGTCATAATGAGCAGTTCTTC,CASRRDRGSHNEQFF
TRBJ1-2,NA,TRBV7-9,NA,TGTGCCAGCAGCTATGTAGAAAACTATGGCTACACCTTC,CASSYVENYGYTF
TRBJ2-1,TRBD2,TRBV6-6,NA,TGTGCCAGCAGTCCCCGGGGTAGCGGGGGCCCATACAATGAGCAGTTCTTC,CASSPRGSGGPYNEQFF
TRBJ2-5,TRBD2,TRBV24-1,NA,TGTGCCACTTCCTCGACTAGCGGGGGGAAAGAGACCCAGTACTTC,CATSSTSGGKETQYF
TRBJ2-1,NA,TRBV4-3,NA,TGCGCCAGCAGCCGGGTAGACGGGGTTGAGCAGTTCTTC,CASSRVDGVEQFF
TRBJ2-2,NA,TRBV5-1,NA,TGCGCCAGCAGCTCATATCCGGGATTAGTCACCGGGGAGCTGTTTTTT,CASSSYPGLVTGELFF
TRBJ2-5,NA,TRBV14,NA,TGTGCCAGCAGCCAAGATATGGGGGGGGCCGGAGAGACCCAGTACTTC,CASSQDMGGAGETQYF
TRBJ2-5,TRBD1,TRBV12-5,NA,TGTGCTAGTGGTTGGGACAGGCAAGAGACCCAGTACTTC,CASGWDRQETQYF
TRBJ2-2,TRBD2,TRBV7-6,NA,TGTGCCAGCAGCTGGGGGGGGAACACCGGGGAGCTGTTTTTT,CASSWGGNTGELFF
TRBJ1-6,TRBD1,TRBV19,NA,TGTGCCAGTAGTCCCTCACAGGGGGAAATTTCACCCCTCCACTTT,CASSPSQGEISPLHF
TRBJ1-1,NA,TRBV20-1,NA,TGCAGTGCTGGTTATGAGACTGAAGCTTTCTTT,CSAGYETEAFF
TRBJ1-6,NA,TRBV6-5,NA,TGTGCCAGTACTCCCGACAGATTTAATTCACCCCTCCACTTT,CASTPDRFNSPLHF
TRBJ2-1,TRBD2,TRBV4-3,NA,TGCGCCAGCAGCCTCCGCGGGGGAACCTACAATGAGCAGTTCTTC,CASSLRGGTYNEQFF
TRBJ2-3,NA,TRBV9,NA,TGTGCCAGCAGCGTAGTTGTTTCGGATACGCAGTATTTT,CASSVVVSDTQYF
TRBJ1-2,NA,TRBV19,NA,TGTGCCAGTAGTTTCCGAGGATCCTTGGAGGGTATGGGCTACACCTTC,CASSFRGSLEGMGYTF
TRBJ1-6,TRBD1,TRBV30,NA,TGTGCCTGGAGCTCAGGACAGGGAATAGGGCGGAATTCACCCCTCCACTTT,CAWSSGQGIGRNSPLHF
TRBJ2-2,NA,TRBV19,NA,TGTGCCAGTAGTAGCTCGATCGGACAGGGTAGGGCTAGCGGCTCGGGCGGGGAGCTGTTTTTT,CASSSSIGQGRASGSGGELFF
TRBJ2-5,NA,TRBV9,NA,TGTGCCAGCAGCCCCCGGAGGGGACAAGAGACCCAGTACTTC,CASSPRRGQETQYF
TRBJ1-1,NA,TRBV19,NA,TGTGCCAGTACCACCAAGCTAGGGGGATTAGAGGCTTTCTTT,CASTTKLGGLEAFF
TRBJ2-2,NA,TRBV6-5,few,TGTGCCAGCAGTTTCGGAGCTAACACCGGGGAGCTGTTTTTT,CASSFGANTGELFF
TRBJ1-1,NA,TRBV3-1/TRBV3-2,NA,TGTGCCAGCAGCCCCTCCCGGGGGTGGGCTTTCTTT,CASSPSRGWAFF